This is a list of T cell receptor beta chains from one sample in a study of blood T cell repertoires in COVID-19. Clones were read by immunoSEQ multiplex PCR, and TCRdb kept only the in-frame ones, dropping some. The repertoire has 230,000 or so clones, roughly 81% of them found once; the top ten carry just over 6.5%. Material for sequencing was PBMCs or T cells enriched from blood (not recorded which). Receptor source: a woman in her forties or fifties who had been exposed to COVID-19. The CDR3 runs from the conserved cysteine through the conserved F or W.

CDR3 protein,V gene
CASSLSVVSGAFQSEAFF,TRBV11-2
CASSLGGQYEAFF,TRBV5-1
CASSSHRGRRTGELFF,TRBV11-2
CAISESLLSPQHF,TRBV10-3
CSVEDSGQGAYEQYF,TRBV29-1
CASSRYTTGEDEAFF,TRBV19
CASSLELGAADTQYF,TRBV5-1
CAISGQGADGYTF,TRBV10-3
CASSYRTGQGSTEAFF,TRBV7-9
CASSVGGGNQPQHF,TRBV9
CASSFGNRVRAYEQYF,TRBV12-1
CATSRDSARPYEQYF,TRBV15
CASSQTGNGYTF,TRBV19
CSVGTGGWAEGQYF,TRBV29-1
CASSIRQGYTEAFF,TRBV13
CASSHDRGVKNIQYF,TRBV18
CASRGFSQWEQFF,TRBV10-3
CASSSTTMDRGQETQYF,TRBV19
CASSVGLSSTPSEQYF,TRBV9
CASSSSQGHRDTEAFF,TRBV7-2
CASGRSYEQYF,TRBV6-5
CASSGGQIGNSGANVLTF,TRBV3-1/TRBV3-2
CASSFTGGYGYTF,TRBV12-3/TRBV12-4
CASGLVTGGMNTEAFF,TRBV12-5
CASSSDRGNTEAFF,TRBV9
CASSYSSFEAGYTF,TRBV6-5
CASSPTGRAYTEAFF,TRBV28
CASSSPWRTNTGELFF,TRBV6-5
CASSLTGTGANTGELFF,TRBV27
CASSTQGNYGYTF,TRBV9
CASSQLQGAYGNTIYF,TRBV14
CASSLGLMNTEAFF,TRBV5-1
CASSRRTSGSTGELFF,TRBV13
CSAQGLNIQYF,TRBV20-1
CAWSGSLGNTIYF,TRBV30
CASSVGPGGEQYF,TRBV9
CASSLMATPNYSYGYTF,TRBV5-6
CASSRGQGIGQETQYF,TRBV5-1
CAIKTHAGTGLEQYF,TRBV10-3
CASSLWRGEQFF,TRBV12-3/TRBV12-4
CASSLALGLGWAYEQYF,TRBV5-6
CASSYLATGGRTEAFF,TRBV6-5
CASSVRTGDSPLHF,TRBV9
CASSRSGGFYEQYF,TRBV11-1
CATSDAGFQPQHF,TRBV24-1
CASSGASSGNTIYF,TRBV18